A single sample is the source of the 27 T cell receptor beta chains below, sequenced in a study of human T cells and chemical hapten exposure. Time point noted: patch test 1, 2 weeks after DPC sensitization. Described treatment: therapeutic diphenylcyclopropenone sensitization with weekly scalp DPC. TCRdb itself ran the RACE reads through MiXCR, one entry per CDR3 protein. The sample has 74,000 or so distinct CDR3 sequences, about a tenth seen once; the top ten hold roughly 1.5%. The sequences come from whole blood, collected in connection with sensitization to the hapten diphenylcyclopropenone (DPC). Receptors originate from a woman in her fifties or sixties with alopecia areata. Some clones in this sample may be carry-over from other donors' samples.

Many counts were recorded for this clonotype. The gene calls are TRBV18 and TRBJ2-3; the match to TRBD1 covers 9 bases. CDR1 KGHSH and CDR2 LQKENI come from the germline V gene. V trimming: 3 bases; J trimming: 4 bases; junction bases outside the gene matches: 8. The CDR3 runs to 16 residues. The CDR3 DNA reads as TGTGCCAGCTCACCGCCAGGGACAGGGTTGGCAGATACGCAGTATTTT. Translating it yields CASSPPGTGLADTQYF.

There are many counts of this clonotype. J is TRBJ1-6 and V is TRBV7-2; 9 bases line up with TRBD1. Looked up from germline, CDR1 is SGHTA and CDR2 is FQGNSA. The CDR3 covers 15 residues. V lost 3 bases, J lost 7 bases, and 4 bases stayed unmatched. CDR3 bases: TGTGCCAGCAGCTTCCAACAGGGGGCCAATTCACCCCTCCACTTT. It codes for CASSFQQGANSPLHF. The full variable domain, in which reference TRBV7-2 and TRBJ1-6 provide the parts outside the CDR3, is GAGVSQSPSNKVTEKGKDVELRCDPISGHTALYWYRQSLGQGLEFLIYFQGNSAPDKSGLPSDRFSAERTGGSVSTLTIQRTQQEDSAVYLCASSFQQGANSPLHFGNGTRLTVT.

This clonotype was seen only a few times. The chain recombines TRBV7-8 with TRBJ2-5; TRBD1 is a possible D gene (5 bases). Germline V gene sequence: CDR1 SGHVS, CDR2 FQNEAQ. V lost 5 bases and J 1 base, leaving 8 bases between the germline ends. This CDR3 has 13 residues. The CDR3 reads CASSQGVQETQYF. The CDR3 nucleotides read TGTGCCAGCAGCCAAGGGGTCCAAGAGACCCAGTACTTC.

This clonotype was detected a few times. The chain carries TRBV20-1 and TRBJ2-5, with D perhaps matching TRBD1 (6 bases). The CDR3 is 13 amino acids. The germline gives CDR1 DFQATT, CDR2 SNEGSKA (reference sequence). The V end lost 7 bases, the J end lost 2 bases, and 14 bases lay between the germline ends. This CDR3 reads CSGLQGAQETQYF. CDR3 DNA: TGCAGTGGACTACAGGGAGCGCAAGAGACCCAGTACTTC.

The chain combines TRBV29-1 with TRBJ2-4, with TRBD1 identical over 8 bases. This CDR3 is 13 amino acids long. The germline CDR1 and CDR2 sequences are SQVTM and ANQGSEA. The V and J ends lost 5 bases and 8 bases, in that order; junction bases with no gene match: 8. CDR3 bases: TGCAGCGTTCGTACAGGGGGACGGGACATTCAGTACTTC. It is translated as CSVRTGGRDIQYF.

This clonotype was counted only a few times. J is TRBJ2-3 and V is TRBV29-1; 15 bases are shared with TRBD2. Germline V gene data show CDR1 as SQVTM and CDR2 as ANQGSEA. The junction had 4 bases not matched to a gene; V was cut back by 6 bases and J by 6 bases. This CDR3 contains 14 residues. As DNA, the CDR3 is TGCAGCGTGGGGACTAGCGGGAGGACCGATACGCAGTATTTT. Protein: CSVGTSGRTDTQYF.

This sequence joins TRBV7-3 and TRBJ2-1; D possibly corresponds to TRBD2 (6 bases). This CDR3 contains 16 residues. Trimming left V 5 bases short and J 2 bases short, with 16 bases between. Germline V gene lookup returns CDR1 SGHTA and CDR2 FQGTGA. The CDR3 region has the DNA TGTGCCAGCAGCCCACAAATACTAGCTACCTACAATGAGCAGTTCTTC. Translated, it gives CASSPQILATYNEQFF.

Many counts were recorded for this clonotype. The chain links TRBV7-8 to TRBJ2-4, with 9 bases lining up with TRBD1. V was pared by 5 bases and J by 1 base, with 3 bases of the junction left unmatched. Germline CDR1 is SGHVS and CDR2 is FQNEAQ. CDR3 length: 15 residues. The CDR3 coding sequence is TGTGCCAGCAGCGAACAGGGGGCCGCCAAAAACATTCAGTACTTC. Translated: CASSEQGAAKNIQYF.

The rearrangement links TRBV2 to TRBJ2-7; unclear D gene. CDR3 length equals 13 residues. Germline CDR1 is SNHLY and CDR2 is FYNNEI. Trimming shortened V by 5 bases and J by 0 bases, and 8 bases separated the two germline ends. The CDR3 is CASSPESSYEQYF. The CDR3 DNA reads as TGTGCCAGCAGTCCTGAGAGCTCCTACGAGCAGTACTTC.

This clonotype was observed a few times. This rearrangement joins TRBV7-2 to TRBJ1-2, with a weak D call TRBD1 (6 bases). This CDR3 has 14 residues. V was pared by 6 bases and J by 8 bases, with 19 bases between. Germline CDR1 reads SGHTA; CDR2 reads FQGNSA. The CDR3: CASRTGGPTKGYTF. In DNA, the CDR3 is TGTGCCAGCAGGACCGGGGGGCCAACGAAAGGCTACACCTTC.

This clonotype has more than one count but fewer than ten. V gene TRBV18 combines with J gene TRBJ2-1; TRBD1 aligns across 7 bases. CDR1 and CDR2 from the germline V gene are KGHSH and LQKENI. The V segment lost 7 bases and the J segment 4 bases; nucleotides outside the gene matches: 7. CDR3 length: 14 residues. The CDR3 spells CASLTGQVYNEQFF. The CDR3 nucleotides are TGTGCCAGCTTGACAGGACAGGTTTACAATGAGCAGTTCTTC.

This sequence joins TRBV5-5 and TRBJ1-3, with D uncertain. V was clipped by 4 bases and J by 0 bases, with 14 bases between them. The CDR3 consists of 16 residues. Germline lookup yields CDR1 SGHKS and CDR2 YYEKEE (reference sequence). The CDR3 loop is CASSAGSRDSGNTIYF. The CDR3 DNA is TGTGCCAGCAGCGCCGGGTCCAGAGACTCTGGAAACACCATATATTTT.

In this sample, this clonotype turned up many times. The gene calls are TRBV6-2 or TRBV6-3 and TRBJ2-7; TRBD1 agrees at 9 bases. Unmatched junction bases numbered 8, after V lost 2 bases and J lost 12 bases. This CDR3 has 13 amino acids. Germline V CDR1 and CDR2: MNHEY, SVGEGT. The CDR3 DNA follows: TGTGCCAGCAGTTACGGCATCGGGACAGGGCCGTACTTC. Its translation is CASSYGIGTGPYF.

Only a few counts were recorded for this clonotype. The chain has TRBV4-1 and TRBJ2-7, with D uncertain. The CDR3 extends over 15 amino acids. Germline V CDR1 and CDR2: MGHRA, YSYEKL. Trimming cost V 0 bases and J 2 bases, with 11 bases left between them. CDR3 region: CASSQDPGTTYEQYF. CDR3 DNA: TGCGCCAGCAGCCAAGATCCCGGAACGACCTACGAGCAGTACTTC.

The sample holds many counts of this clonotype. The chain uses TRBV29-1 and TRBJ2-1; possibly TRBD2 for D (5 bases). This CDR3 region has 13 residues. V lost 0 bases to trimming and J lost 8 bases, with 11 bases between them. Germline V gene lookup returns CDR1 SQVTM and CDR2 ANQGSEA. CDR3 bases: TGCAGCGTTGAAGATTGGGAGTTAGATGAGCAGTTCTTC. This encodes CSVEDWELDEQFF.

The chain uses TRBV3-1 and TRBJ2-1; possible D gene TRBD2, 6 bases. Germline CDR1 LGHDT, CDR2 YNNKEL (reference sequence). The CDR3 runs to 20 residues. Trimming shortened V by 6 bases and J by 8 bases, and 35 bases separated the two germline ends. The CDR3 protein is CASSRQVRPTANSGVDEQFF. In DNA form, the CDR3 reads TGTGCCAGCAGTCGTCAAGTCAGGCCCACTGCAAATTCGGGGGTCGATGAGCAGTTCTTC.

This clonotype has a count of ten or more. This rearrangement joins TRBV6-1 to TRBJ1-3; the match to TRBD1 covers 7 bases. V shed 2 bases, J shed 0 bases, and the junction held 4 bases outside the gene matches. Germline CDR1 reads MNHNS; CDR2 reads SASEGT. This CDR3 comprises 16 residues. CDR3 region: CASSEQGQTSGNTIYF. CDR3 bases: TGTGCCAGCAGTGAACAGGGACAGACCTCTGGAAACACCATATATTTT.

Worth noting for this clonotype: One end of the junction fails to match germline, which may point to a read error. This rearrangement joins TRBV7-7 to TRBJ2-1; 13 nucleotides agree with TRBD2. CDR1 is SSHAT and CDR2 is FNYEAQ in the germline V gene (reference sequence). The CDR3 consists of 16 residues. In nucleotides, the CDR3 is TGTGCTAGCAGCCCCCCGGGACTAGCGGGGATCAATGAGCAGTTCTTC. It yields the protein CASSPPGLAGINEQFF.

This clonotype was seen repeatedly, ten times or more. CDR3 residues: CSARAPGVTEAFF. The CDR3 DNA reads TGCAGTGCTAGAGCTCCAGGGGTAACTGAAGCTTTCTTT. This sequence joins TRBV20-1 and TRBJ1-1, with D possibly being TRBD1 (6 bases). The germline V gene has CDR1 DFQATT and CDR2 SNEGSKA (reference sequence). The CDR3 runs to 13 residues. V was trimmed by 1 base and J by 5 bases, leaving 11 bases between them.

This clonotype was observed at least ten times. CDR3 nucleotides: TGTGCCAGCAGTGAAGCGCACGCCTCTAGCGGGCAGAGCTCCTACAATGAGCAGTTCTTC. This translates into CASSEAHASSGQSSYNEQFF. The V gene is TRBV6-1, the J gene TRBJ2-1; 8 nucleotides agree with TRBD2. The V and J ends lost 0 bases and 0 bases, in that order; junction bases with no gene match: 13. CDR1 and CDR2 (germline): MNHNS, SASEGT. The length of the CDR3 is 20 residues.

This clonotype was observed a few times. The chain uses TRBV6-2 or TRBV6-3 and TRBJ2-6; D is undetermined. Germline V CDR1 and CDR2: MNHEY, SVGEGT. This CDR3 has 13 amino acids. V shed 10 bases and J shed 4 bases, with 11 bases lying between them. The CDR3 here is CAISRSGANVLTF. The CDR3 bases are TGTGCCATATCGCGTTCAGGGGCCAACGTCCTGACTTTC.

The chain employs TRBV20-1 and TRBJ2-2, with a weak D call TRBD1 (6 bases). CDR1 is DFQATT, CDR2 SNEGSKA, per germline (reference sequence). The CDR3 runs to 14 residues. V was cut by 0 bases and J by 6 bases, with 11 bases left in between. The CDR3 bases are TGCAGTGCTAGAGAGGGCAGGGGATCCGGGGAGCTGTTTTTT. Residues: CSAREGRGSGELFF.

This clonotype was seen only a few times. The gene calls are TRBV2 and TRBJ1-5, with a weak D call TRBD1 (6 bases). V dropped 6 bases and J dropped 0 bases, with 12 bases sitting between them. The V gene's germline CDR1 is SNHLY and CDR2 FYNNEI. The CDR3 has 15 residues. Here the CDR3 DNA reads TGTGCCAGCAGACAACAGGGTTATAGCAATCAGCCCCAGCATTTT. Translating gives CASRQQGYSNQPQHF.

This clonotype has more than one count but fewer than ten. This sequence joins TRBV2 and TRBJ1-1, with a weak D call TRBD1 (6 bases). V lost 5 bases and J lost 1, with 14 bases in between. This CDR3 is built from 15 residues. Germline CDR1 is SNHLY and CDR2 is FYNNEI. DNA of the CDR3: TGTGCCAGCAGTCGTACCGGGACACCGAACACTGAAGCTTTCTTT. As protein: CASSRTGTPNTEAFF. The variable domain in full, with the rest retrieved from reference TRBV2 and TRBJ1-1, is EPEVTQTPSHQVTQMGQEVILRCVPISNHLYFYWYRQILGQKVEFLVSFYNNEISEKSEIFDDQFSVERPDGSNFTLKIRSTKLEDSAMYFCASSRTGTPNTEAFFGQGTRLTVV.

The chain has TRBV23-1 and TRBJ2-2; D gene unclear. TRBV23-1 is filed as an ORF, its function uncertain. CDR3 length: 16 amino acids. V was cut by 2 bases and J by 2 bases, with 12 bases left in between. The CDR3 sequence is CASSQGPSLNTGELFF. In DNA form, the CDR3 reads TGCGCCAGCAGTCAAGGCCCATCACTAAACACCGGGGAGCTGTTTTTT.

J is TRBJ2-7 and V is TRBV9, with unresolved D. Germline values: CDR1 SGDLS, CDR2 YYNGEE. The V gene lost 4 bases and the J gene lost 4 bases, with 15 bases spanning the gap. The CDR3 totals 14 residues. The chain's CDR3 is CASSPREAIYEQYF. The CDR3 DNA sequence: TGTGCCAGCAGCCCACGAGAGGCTATTTACGAGCAGTACTTC. Together with reference TRBV9 and TRBJ2-7, the CDR3 gives the full variable domain: DSGVTQTPKHLITATGQRVTLRCSPRSGDLSVYWYQQSLDQGLQFLIQYYNGEERAKGNILERFSAQQFPDLHSELNLSSLELGDSALYFCASSPREAIYEQYFGPGTRLTVT.

The genes are TRBV7-2 and TRBJ1-1, with D tentatively TRBD1 (6 bases). V shed 3 bases and J shed 1 base, with 15 bases lying between them. This CDR3 is built from 16 residues. Germline CDR1 reads SGHTA; CDR2 reads FQGNSA. CDR3 sequence reads: CASSFGTLTGNTEAFF. Here the CDR3 DNA reads TGTGCCAGCAGCTTTGGAACCCTGACAGGGAACACTGAAGCTTTCTTT.